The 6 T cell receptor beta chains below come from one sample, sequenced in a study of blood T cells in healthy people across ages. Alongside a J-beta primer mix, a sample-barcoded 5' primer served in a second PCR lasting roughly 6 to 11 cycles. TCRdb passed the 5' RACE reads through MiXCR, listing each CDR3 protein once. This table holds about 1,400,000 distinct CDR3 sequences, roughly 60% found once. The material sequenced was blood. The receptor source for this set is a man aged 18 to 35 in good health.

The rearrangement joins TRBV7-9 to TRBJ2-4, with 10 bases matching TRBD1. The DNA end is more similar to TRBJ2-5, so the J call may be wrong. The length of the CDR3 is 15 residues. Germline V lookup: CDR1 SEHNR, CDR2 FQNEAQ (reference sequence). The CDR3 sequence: CASSPTTGGAETQYF. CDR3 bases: TGTGCCAGCAGCCCTACGACAGGGGGCGCGGAGACCCAGTACTTC.

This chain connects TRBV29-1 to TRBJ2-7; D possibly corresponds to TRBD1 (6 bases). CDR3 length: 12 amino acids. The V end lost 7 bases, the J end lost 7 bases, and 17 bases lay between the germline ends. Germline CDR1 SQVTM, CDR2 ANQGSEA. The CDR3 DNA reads TGCAGCGCAACAGCAGGGGTTGGGGAGCAGTACTTC. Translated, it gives CSATAGVGEQYF.

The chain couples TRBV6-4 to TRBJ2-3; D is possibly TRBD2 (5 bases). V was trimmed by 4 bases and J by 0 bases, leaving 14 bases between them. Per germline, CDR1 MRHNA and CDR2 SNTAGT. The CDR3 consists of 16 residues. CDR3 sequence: CASSGVPGSSTDTQYF. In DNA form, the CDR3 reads TGTGCCAGCAGTGGTGTTCCGGGGTCAAGCACAGATACGCAGTATTTT.

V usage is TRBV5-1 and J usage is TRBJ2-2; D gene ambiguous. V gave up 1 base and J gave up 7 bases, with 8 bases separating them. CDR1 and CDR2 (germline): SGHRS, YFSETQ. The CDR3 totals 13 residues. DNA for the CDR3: TGCGCCAGCAGCTTGATTGCTTACGGGGAGCTGTTTTTT. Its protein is CASSLIAYGELFF.

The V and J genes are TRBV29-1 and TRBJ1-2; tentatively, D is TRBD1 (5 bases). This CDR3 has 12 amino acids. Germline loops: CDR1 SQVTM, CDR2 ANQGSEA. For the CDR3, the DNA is TGCATAACAAGGGGCCCTAACTATGGCTACACCTTC. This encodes CITRGPNYGYTF.

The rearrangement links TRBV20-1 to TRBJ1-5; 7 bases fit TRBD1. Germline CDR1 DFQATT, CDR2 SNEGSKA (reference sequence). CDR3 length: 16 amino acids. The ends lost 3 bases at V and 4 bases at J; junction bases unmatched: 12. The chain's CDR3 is CSASGNRDRFNQPQHF. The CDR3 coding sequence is TGCAGTGCTAGCGGAAACCGGGACAGATTTAATCAGCCCCAGCATTTT.